The text below deals with one T cell receptor beta chain. MiXCR, applied by TCRdb to the 5' RACE reads, yields one record per CDR3 protein. This table has 60,000 to 90,000 distinct CDR3 sequences, about a sixth appearing once. The CDR3 extends over 14 amino acids. The germline V gene encodes CDR1 MGHRA and CDR2 YSYEKL. Trimming removed 5 bases from V and 4 bases from J, with 14 bases in between. These data belong to a study of early T cells in non-severe SARS-CoV-2 infection. The source of this sequence is an adult who was a healthcare worker with PCR-confirmed SARS-CoV-2 infection or an uninfected control (not recorded which). The chain has TRBV4-1 and TRBJ1-2; TRBD1 might be the D (6 bases). The sequenced sample was whole blood. This chain's CDR3 is CASSIEDSPYGYTF. The CDR3 DNA is TGCGCCAGCAGCATCGAGGACAGCCCCTATGGCTACACCTTC.